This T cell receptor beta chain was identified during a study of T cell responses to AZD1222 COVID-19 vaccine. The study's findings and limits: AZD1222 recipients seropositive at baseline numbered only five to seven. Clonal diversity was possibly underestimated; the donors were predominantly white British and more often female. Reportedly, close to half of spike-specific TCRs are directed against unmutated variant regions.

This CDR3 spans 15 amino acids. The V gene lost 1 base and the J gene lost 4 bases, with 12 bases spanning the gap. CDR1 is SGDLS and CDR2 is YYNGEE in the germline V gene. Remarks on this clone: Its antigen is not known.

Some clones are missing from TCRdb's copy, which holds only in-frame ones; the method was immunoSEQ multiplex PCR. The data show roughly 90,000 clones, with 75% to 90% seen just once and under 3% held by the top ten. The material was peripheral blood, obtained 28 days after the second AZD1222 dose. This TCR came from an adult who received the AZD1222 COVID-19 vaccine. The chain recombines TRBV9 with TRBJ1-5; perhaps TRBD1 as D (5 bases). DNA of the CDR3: TGTGCCAGCAGCGTACAGGGTATGGTAAATCAGCCCCAGCATTTT. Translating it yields CASSVQGMVNQPQHF.